Listed below are T cell receptor beta chains from one sample, sequenced in a study of shared clonotypes between healthy human individuals. Here immunoSEQ multiplex PCR was the method, and the copy in TCRdb shows in-frame clones only, minus some. Among more than 2 million clones listed, 95% were seen once. Sequenced input: naive CD4+ T cells sorted from blood. Receptors originate from a man younger than 30 in good health. The conserved cysteine and the conserved F or W are not part of the CDR3 here. The D gene is left open where the match is weak. The size entry is marked missing in some rows and otherwise reads once, few, many or a size class.

D	V	size	J	CDR3
.	TRBV7-2	once	TRBJ2-7	ASSLAPTYEQY
TRBD1	TRBV10-3	once	TRBJ2-1	AISDPPGTDYNEQF
.	TRBV12-2	.	TRBJ2-3	ASRLGLAGRGTDTQY
.	TRBV5-6	.	TRBJ2-7	ASSLVNHEQY
.	TRBV30	.	TRBJ1-1	AWSRDGPEAF
.	TRBV12-1	.	TRBJ1-1	ASRGGLLNTEAF
TRBD1	TRBV19	once	TRBJ1-5	ASKGQGHPNQPQH
.	TRBV30	.	TRBJ2-5	AWSEGGETQY
TRBD1	TRBV25-1	once	TRBJ1-1	ASTGTGEIEAF
.	TRBV6-1	.	TRBJ1-5	ASSESRQFSNQPQH
TRBD1	TRBV6-5	once	TRBJ1-1	ASYRTGTSEAF
.	TRBV11-3	.	TRBJ2-5	ASSLLAGETQY
.	TRBV27	.	TRBJ1-2	ASSLDSTRPYT
.	TRBV5-1	.	TRBJ2-7	ASSPWQGIPEQY
TRBD1	TRBV19	few	TRBJ1-5	ASSNTGQGMPQPQH
.	TRBV2	.	TRBJ1-2	ASSETSGGYT
.	TRBV7-9	.	TRBJ1-5	ASSTAGDRRPQH
.	TRBV6-5	once	TRBJ1-1	ASQRGGAEAF
TRBD2	TRBV19	.	TRBJ2-1	ASSTTSGVYNEQF
TRBD2	TRBV19	.	TRBJ2-7	ASSTGLAGAYEQY
TRBD1	TRBV7-3	once	TRBJ2-1	ASSFDRAYNEQF
.	TRBV25-1	.	TRBJ2-7	ASRETGLSSYEQY
TRBD2	TRBV7-2	once	TRBJ2-3	ASSLGLAGGDTQY
TRBD2	TRBV10-1	.	TRBJ2-1	ASGTGLAGVNEQF
TRBD1	TRBV7-9	.	TRBJ2-6	ASSLGQGSSGANVLT
.	TRBV11-2	once	TRBJ2-2	ASSFSPTGELF
.	TRBV30	few	TRBJ1-1	AWSVGNTEAF
.	TRBV5-6	.	TRBJ2-5	ASSLGRVGRETQY
.	TRBV19	.	TRBJ1-6	ASSMVPFSSSPLH
TRBD2	TRBV27	.	TRBJ2-1	ASSFIRSGSKIEQF
TRBD2	TRBV27	.	TRBJ2-5	ASSLLAGGETQY
.	TRBV5-1	.	TRBJ2-3	ASSLGGGGEYTQY
.	TRBV6-4	.	TRBJ1-1	ASSLQGNTEAF
TRBD1	TRBV5-5	.	TRBJ2-3	ASSLGPAGGFTDTQY
.	TRBV10-3	.	TRBJ1-2	AISENWGYT
TRBD1	TRBV10-3	.	TRBJ2-2	AIRGQAATGELF
.	TRBV28	.	TRBJ1-5	ASSLGGGGNQPQH
.	TRBV6-1	.	TRBJ1-5	ASTRTGNQPQH
.	TRBV11-1	once	TRBJ2-5	ASSLEGGAPLY
.	TRBV13	.	TRBJ1-6	ASSLPGAPLH
.	TRBV11-2	.	TRBJ1-2	ASSQSTGINYGYT
TRBD2	TRBV4-3	once	TRBJ2-7	ASSSGLAGAYEQY
.	TRBV6-5	.	TRBJ1-1	ASRGLENTEAF
.	TRBV30	.	TRBJ1-2	AWTPQTGYGYT
.	TRBV29-1	.	TRBJ1-1	SVSPPEWLQAEAF
.	TRBV28	.	TRBJ2-1	ASSASGSSYNEQF
TRBD2	TRBV30	.	TRBJ2-3	AWSEGLAGAADTQY
.	TRBV11-2	.	TRBJ2-2	ASSLLSNTGELF
TRBD2	TRBV25-1	.	TRBJ2-5	ASSEFKSGRGGTQY
.	TRBV30	.	TRBJ2-5	AWSVFITVGVGETQY
.	TRBV7-2	.	TRBJ2-7	ASSFDDSGRY